Presented here are 15 T cell receptor beta chains from one specimen sequenced in a study of T cell responses to AZD1222 COVID-19 vaccine. The table came from immunoSEQ multiplex PCR; TCRdb's copy has only in-frame clones and leaves some out. The sample has approximately 150,000 clones; about nine tenths are singletons. The material was peripheral blood, obtained on day 0 of AZD1222 vaccination. The receptors here all came from an adult in good health.

The chain links TRBV7-9 to TRBJ2-7; D is unresolved. The CDR3 has 14 residues. Germline CDR1 reads SEHNR; CDR2 reads FQNEAQ (reference sequence). V lost 4 bases to trimming and J lost 1 base, with 11 bases between them. CDR3 sequence: CASSSLTDSYEQYF. CDR3 sequence (DNA): TGTGCCAGCAGCTCCTTGACCGATTCCTACGAGCAGTACTTC.

The chain joins TRBV29-1 to TRBJ2-7; D is possibly TRBD2 (5 bases). Germline V gives CDR1 SQVTM, CDR2 ANQGSEA. The germline V and J ends were trimmed by 8 bases and 2 bases, with 16 bases remaining between them. This CDR3 is 13 amino acids long. As DNA, the CDR3 is TGCAGCCCCCTCGCGGGCCCCCCCTACGAGCAGTACTTC. Its protein is CSPLAGPPYEQYF.

The chain recombines TRBV5-4 with TRBJ2-3, with D maybe TRBD1 (5 bases). The V gene's germline CDR1 is SGHNT and CDR2 YYREEE (reference sequence). Between the trimmed V and J ends, which lost 4 bases and 6 bases, there was a span of 21 bases. This CDR3 spans 16 amino acids. CDR3 sequence (DNA): TGTGCCAGCAGCCTGGAAGCTACAAGGGGCTTGGATACGCAGTATTTT. Translated, it gives CASSLEATRGLDTQYF.

This chain uses TRBV5-6 with TRBJ1-5; weak D call: TRBD1 (5 bases). The V and J ends lost 3 bases and 6 bases respectively, with 16 bases between them. Germline loops: CDR1 SGHDT, CDR2 YYEEEE. This CDR3 contains 15 residues. The CDR3 spells CASSYRGTRSQPQHF. The CDR3 nucleotides are TGTGCCAGCAGCTATCGGGGGACCAGAAGTCAGCCCCAGCATTTT.

The chain recombines TRBV18 with TRBJ2-3; D gene uncertain. Germline loops: CDR1 KGHSH, CDR2 LQKENI. The CDR3 loop spans 15 amino acids. The ends were cut back, 3 bases at V and 7 bases at J, with 17 bases in the middle. The CDR3 bases are TGTGCCAGCTCACCCTCGTTAGATAGCACTAATACGCAGTATTTT. This translates into CASSPSLDSTNTQYF.

V and J are TRBV7-9 and TRBJ1-2, with D unclear. CDR3 length: 13 residues. Trimming left V 3 bases short and J 2 bases short, with 7 bases between. CDR1 and CDR2 (germline): SEHNR, FQNEAQ (reference sequence). The CDR3, as DNA: TGTGCCAGCAGCTTCAGGAGGAACTATGGCTACACCTTC. It codes for CASSFRRNYGYTF.

The gene calls are TRBV6-1 and TRBJ2-5; maybe TRBD2 (6 bases). The CDR3 has 16 amino acids. V was shortened by 3 bases and J by 4 bases, with 18 bases between the two germline ends. Germline CDR1 is MNHNS and CDR2 is SASEGT. In nucleotides, the CDR3 is TGTGCCAGCAGTGATCTTCTCGGGGTGGGAGGAGAGACCCAGTACTTC. It specifies CASSDLLGVGGETQYF.

V usage is TRBV9 and J usage is TRBJ2-2; 9 positions agree with TRBD2. CDR1 and CDR2 (germline): SGDLS, YYNGEE. The CDR3 contains 16 residues. The V and J ends lost 4 bases and 3 bases, in that order; junction bases with no gene match: 7. This chain's CDR3 is CASSRAGGVDTGELFF. In DNA form, the CDR3 reads TGTGCCAGCAGCCGGGCGGGAGGGGTGGACACCGGGGAGCTGTTTTTT.

This rearrangement joins TRBV29-1 to TRBJ2-1, with D perhaps matching TRBD2 (5 bases). Deletions cut 7 bases from V and 12 bases from J, with 19 bases between. This CDR3 region has 12 residues. Germline V gene lookup returns CDR1 SQVTM and CDR2 ANQGSEA. The chain's CDR3 is CSGNHLYEGQFF. The DNA for the CDR3 is TGCAGCGGGAATCACCTATACGAGGGGCAGTTCTTC.

The chain couples TRBV7-2 to TRBJ1-2; weak D call: TRBD1 (5 bases). Germline loops: CDR1 SGHTA, CDR2 FQGNSA. The CDR3 totals 16 residues. V dropped 1 base and J dropped 7 bases, with 19 bases sitting between them. The DNA for the CDR3 is TGTGCCAGCAGCTTAGTCAGTAGCCTTGGGACCTCTGGCTACACCTTC. It is translated as CASSLVSSLGTSGYTF.

V is TRBV18 and J is TRBJ2-3; D not resolved. CDR3 size: 15 residues. Germline CDR1 reads KGHSH; CDR2 reads LQKENI. Trimming removed 6 bases from V and 4 bases from J, with 17 bases in between. This CDR3 reads CASSPGRVRADTQYF. The CDR3, as DNA: TGTGCCAGCTCGCCCGGCCGGGTACGAGCAGATACGCAGTATTTT.

This chain connects TRBV3-1 (or the pseudogene TRBV3-2) to TRBJ2-1; D unclear. Germline assignment: CDR1 LGHDT and CDR2 YNNKEL (reference sequence). Trimming removed 4 bases from V and 9 bases from J, with 13 bases in between. The CDR3 consists of 13 residues. The CDR3 loop is CASSPELSTEQFF. CDR3 coding DNA: TGTGCCAGCAGCCCCGAGCTGAGCACTGAGCAGTTCTTC.

This clone was observed a few times. This chain uses TRBV18 with TRBJ2-7; no definite D call. The CDR3 totals 15 residues. Per the germline V gene, CDR1 is KGHSH and CDR2 is LQKENI. V was trimmed by 5 bases and J by 3 bases, leaving 17 bases between them. CDR3 sequence reads: CASSSTPGPNYEQYF. CDR3 nucleotide sequence: TGTGCCAGCTCATCCACACCGGGCCCTAACTACGAGCAGTACTTC.

This clone appeared once. This rearrangement joins TRBV28 to TRBJ1-2; 12 nucleotides line up with TRBD1. CDR3 size: 15 residues. CDR1 MDHEN and CDR2 SYDVKM come from the germline V gene. The V gene end was trimmed by 11 bases and the J gene end by 5 bases; junction bases not matched to a gene: 12. CDR3 in amino acids: CACGTGGIVGYGYTF. CDR3 DNA sequence: TGTGCCTGCGGGACAGGGGGCATCGTCGGGTATGGCTACACCTTC.

V usage is TRBV14 and J usage is TRBJ1-2; TRBD1 might be the D (6 bases). The V gene's germline CDR1 is SGHDN and CDR2 FVKESK. Deletions cut 0 bases from V and 8 bases from J, with 16 bases between. The CDR3 extends over 15 amino acids. CDR3 bases: TGTGCCAGCAGCCAAGATGCGTCGGGGGCGCGGGGCTACACCTTC. Translated: CASSQDASGARGYTF.